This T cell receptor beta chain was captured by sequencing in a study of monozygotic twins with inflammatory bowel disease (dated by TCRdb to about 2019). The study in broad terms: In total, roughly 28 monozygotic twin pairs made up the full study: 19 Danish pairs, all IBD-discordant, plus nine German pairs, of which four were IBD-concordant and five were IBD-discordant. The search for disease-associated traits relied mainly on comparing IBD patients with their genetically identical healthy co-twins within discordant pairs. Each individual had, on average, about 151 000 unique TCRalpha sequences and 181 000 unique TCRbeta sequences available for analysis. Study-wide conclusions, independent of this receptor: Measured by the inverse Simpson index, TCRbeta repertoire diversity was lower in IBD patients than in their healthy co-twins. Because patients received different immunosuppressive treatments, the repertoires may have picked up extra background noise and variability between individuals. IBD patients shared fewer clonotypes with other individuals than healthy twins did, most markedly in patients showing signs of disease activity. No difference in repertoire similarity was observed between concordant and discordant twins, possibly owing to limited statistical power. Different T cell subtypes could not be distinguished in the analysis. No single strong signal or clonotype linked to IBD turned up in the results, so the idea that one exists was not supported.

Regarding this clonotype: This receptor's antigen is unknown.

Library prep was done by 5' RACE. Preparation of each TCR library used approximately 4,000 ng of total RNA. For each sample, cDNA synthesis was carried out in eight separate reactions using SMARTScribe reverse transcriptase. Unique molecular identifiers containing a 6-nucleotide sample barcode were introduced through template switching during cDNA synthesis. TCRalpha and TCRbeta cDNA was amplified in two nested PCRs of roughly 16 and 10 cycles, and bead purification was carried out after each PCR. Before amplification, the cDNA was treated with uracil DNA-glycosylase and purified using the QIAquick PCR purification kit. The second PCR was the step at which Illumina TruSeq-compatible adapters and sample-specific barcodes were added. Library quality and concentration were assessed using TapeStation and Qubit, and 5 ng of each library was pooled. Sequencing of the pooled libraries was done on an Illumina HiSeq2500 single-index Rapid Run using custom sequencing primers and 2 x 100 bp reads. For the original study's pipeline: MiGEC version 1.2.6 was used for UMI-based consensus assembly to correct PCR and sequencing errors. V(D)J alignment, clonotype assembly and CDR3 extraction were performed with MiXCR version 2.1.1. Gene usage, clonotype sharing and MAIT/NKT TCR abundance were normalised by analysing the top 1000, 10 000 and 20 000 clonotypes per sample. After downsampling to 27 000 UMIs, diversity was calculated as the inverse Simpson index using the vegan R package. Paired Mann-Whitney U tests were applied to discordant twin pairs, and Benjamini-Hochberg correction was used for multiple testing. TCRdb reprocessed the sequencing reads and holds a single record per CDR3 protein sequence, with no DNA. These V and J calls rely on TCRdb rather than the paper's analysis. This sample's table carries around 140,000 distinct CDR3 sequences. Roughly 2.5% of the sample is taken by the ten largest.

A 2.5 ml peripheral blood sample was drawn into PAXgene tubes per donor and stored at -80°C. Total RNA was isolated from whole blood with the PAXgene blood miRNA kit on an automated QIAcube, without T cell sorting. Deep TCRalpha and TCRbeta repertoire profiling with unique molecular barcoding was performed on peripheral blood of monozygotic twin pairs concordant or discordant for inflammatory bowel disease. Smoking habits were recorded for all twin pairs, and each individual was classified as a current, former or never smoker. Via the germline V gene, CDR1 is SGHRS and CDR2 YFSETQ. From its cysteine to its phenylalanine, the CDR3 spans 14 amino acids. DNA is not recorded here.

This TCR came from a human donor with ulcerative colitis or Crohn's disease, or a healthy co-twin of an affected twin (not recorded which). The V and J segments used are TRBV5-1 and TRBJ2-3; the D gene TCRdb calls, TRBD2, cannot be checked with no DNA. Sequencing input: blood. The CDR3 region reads CASSGLAGTDTQYF.